This T cell receptor (beta chain) comes out of a study of shared clonotypes between healthy human individuals. Trimming pared 6 bases from V and 7 bases from J, leaving 12 bases between. The germline CDR1 and CDR2 sequences are MDHEN and SYDVKM. The CDR3 loop spans 12 amino acids. The protocol was immunoSEQ multiplex PCR, while the TCRdb copy is restricted to in-frame clones and leaves out a portion. The sample includes 600,000 to 800,000 clones, roughly 72% seen only once; the top ten take more than 1.5%. This clone was observed many times. Its target is not known. Adult Caucasians living in Nashville, Tennessee made up all of the donors. Study results and caveats: Some clonotypes were shared by all four sorted-subset donors, while others were not shared. The non-shared ones had lower generation probabilities than the shared ones.

The sequenced sample consisted of memory CD4+ T cells sorted from blood. Subset in this sample: CD45RA-negative fraction. This rearrangement joins TRBV28 to TRBJ1-2, with a weak D call TRBD1 (6 bases). The sequence came from a woman younger than 45 in good health. CDR3 amino acids: CASRVNRAGYTF. The CDR3 DNA is TGTGCCAGCAGAGTTAACAGGGCTGGCTACACCTTC.